The T cell receptor (beta chain) under discussion was sequenced for a study of graft-versus-host responses after intestinal transplantation. Study background: Induction with anti-thymocyte globulin, then tacrolimus and steroids for around three years, was given to all recipients.

Study-level results: Some patients had graft-donor T cell macrochimerism, and their allografts showed high graft-versus-host to host-versus-graft clonal ratios.

The data were produced by immunoSEQ multiplex PCR, yet TCRdb's version contains in-frame clones alone and is incomplete. The table shows about 90,000 clones, with 90% to 95% occurring only once. Comment on this clone: Its antigen is as yet unknown.

The source material was unstimulated CD8+ T cells sorted from spleen or lymph node cells, sampled before intestinal transplant. This sequence was found in a human donor who received an intestinal transplant.

The DNA for the CDR3 is TGCGCCAGCAGCCAGGGACTAGGGGGCGGGGAGCTGTTTTTT. Its translation is CASSQGLGGGELFF. This chain links TRBV4-1 with TRBJ2-2; 8 bases map to TRBD2. CDR1 is MGHRA, CDR2 YSYEKL, per germline. V dropped 3 bases and J dropped 7; count of bases not matched to a gene: 4. This CDR3 has 14 residues.